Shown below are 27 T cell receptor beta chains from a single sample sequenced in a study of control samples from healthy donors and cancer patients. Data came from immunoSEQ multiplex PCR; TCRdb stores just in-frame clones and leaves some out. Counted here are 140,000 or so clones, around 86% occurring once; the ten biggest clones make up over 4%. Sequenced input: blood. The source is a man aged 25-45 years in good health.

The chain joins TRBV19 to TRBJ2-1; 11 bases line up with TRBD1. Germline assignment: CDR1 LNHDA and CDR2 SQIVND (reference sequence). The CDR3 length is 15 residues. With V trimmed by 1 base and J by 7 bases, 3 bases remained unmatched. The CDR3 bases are TGTGCCAGTAGTATAGGTGGGACAGGGGGGAATGAGCAGTTCTTC. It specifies CASSIGGTGGNEQFF.

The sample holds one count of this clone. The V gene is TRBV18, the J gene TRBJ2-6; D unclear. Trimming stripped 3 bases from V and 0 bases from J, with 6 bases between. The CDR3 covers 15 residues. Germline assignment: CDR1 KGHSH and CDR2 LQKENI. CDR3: CASSPLDSGANVLTF. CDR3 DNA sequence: TGTGCCAGCTCACCTTTAGACTCTGGGGCCAACGTCCTGACTTTC. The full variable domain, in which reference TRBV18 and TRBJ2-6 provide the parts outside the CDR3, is NAGVMQNPRHLVRRRGQEARLRCSPMKGHSHVYWYRQLPEEGLKFMVYLQKENIIDESGMPKERFSAEFPKEGPSILRIQQVVRGDSAAYFCASSPLDSGANVLTFGAGSRLTVL.

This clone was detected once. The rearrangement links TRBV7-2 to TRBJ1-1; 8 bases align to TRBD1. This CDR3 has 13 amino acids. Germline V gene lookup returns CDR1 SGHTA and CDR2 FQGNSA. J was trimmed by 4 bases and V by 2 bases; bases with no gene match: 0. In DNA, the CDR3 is TGTGCCAGCAGCTTACAGGGGGCCACTGAAGCTTTCTTT. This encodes CASSLQGATEAFF.

The CDR3 DNA sequence: TGTGCCAGCAGTTCTGGGGTTTTTGAGACCCAGTACTTC. This sequence encodes CASSSGVFETQYF. The chain couples TRBV12-3 or TRBV12-4 to TRBJ2-5, with D hard to call. This CDR3 has 13 amino acids. The V end was cut by 4 bases, the J end by 5 bases, with 11 bases between.

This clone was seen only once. CDR3 in amino acids: CASSWNGRANNEQFF. The CDR3 DNA follows: TGTGCCAGCAGTTGGAACGGGAGGGCCAACAATGAGCAGTTCTTC. The rearrangement joins TRBV6-5 to TRBJ2-1; 8 bases fit TRBD2. CDR1 MNHEY and CDR2 SVGAGI come from the germline V gene. CDR3 length: 15 residues. V shed 4 bases and J 5 bases; nucleotides not matched to a gene: 7.

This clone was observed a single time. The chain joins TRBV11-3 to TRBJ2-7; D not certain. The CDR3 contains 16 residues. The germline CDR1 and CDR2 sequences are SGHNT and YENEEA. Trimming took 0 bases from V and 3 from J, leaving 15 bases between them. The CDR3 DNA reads TGTGCCAGCAGCTTAGATCCCGGGTCCTACCACTACGAGCAGTACTTC. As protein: CASSLDPGSYHYEQYF.

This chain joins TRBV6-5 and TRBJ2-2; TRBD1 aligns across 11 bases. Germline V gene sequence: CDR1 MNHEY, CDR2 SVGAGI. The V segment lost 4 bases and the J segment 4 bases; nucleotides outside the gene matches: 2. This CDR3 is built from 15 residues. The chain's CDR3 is CASSLGQGVTGELFF. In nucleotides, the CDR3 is TGTGCCAGCAGTTTGGGACAGGGGGTCACCGGGGAGCTGTTTTTT.

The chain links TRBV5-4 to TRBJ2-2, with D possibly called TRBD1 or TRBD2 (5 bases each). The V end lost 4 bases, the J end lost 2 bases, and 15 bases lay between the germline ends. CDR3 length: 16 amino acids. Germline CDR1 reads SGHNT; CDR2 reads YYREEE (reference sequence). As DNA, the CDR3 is TGTGCCAGCAGCCCCCCGGCCCGGGACAACACCGGGGAGCTGTTTTTT. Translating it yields CASSPPARDNTGELFF.

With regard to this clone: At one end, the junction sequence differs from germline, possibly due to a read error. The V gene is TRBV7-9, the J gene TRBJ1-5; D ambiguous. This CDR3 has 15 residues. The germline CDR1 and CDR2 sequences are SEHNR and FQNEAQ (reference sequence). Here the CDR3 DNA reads TGTGCTAGCAGCTTAGTCGGCCCCGGCAATCAGCCCCAGCATTTT. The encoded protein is CASSLVGPGNQPQHF.

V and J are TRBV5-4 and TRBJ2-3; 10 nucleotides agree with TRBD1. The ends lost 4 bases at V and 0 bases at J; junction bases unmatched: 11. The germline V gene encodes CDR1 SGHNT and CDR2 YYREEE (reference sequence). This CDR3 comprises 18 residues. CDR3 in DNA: TGTGCCAGCAGCCAGGGACAGGGGAACCGAATTAGCACAGATACGCAGTATTTT. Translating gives CASSQGQGNRISTDTQYF.

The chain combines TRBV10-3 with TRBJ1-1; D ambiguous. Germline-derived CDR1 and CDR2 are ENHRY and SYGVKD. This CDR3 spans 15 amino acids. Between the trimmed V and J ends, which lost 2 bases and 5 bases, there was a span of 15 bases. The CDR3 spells CAISERGGWETEAFF. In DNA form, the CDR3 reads TGTGCCATCAGTGAGCGAGGAGGGTGGGAAACTGAAGCTTTCTTT.

The CDR3 sequence: CASSYWTGGDGYTF. In nucleotides, the CDR3 is TGTGCCAGCAGCTACTGGACAGGGGGCGATGGCTACACCTTC. This chain uses TRBV7-8 with TRBJ1-2; 11 bases match TRBD1. Trimming at V came to 4 bases and at J to 6 bases, leaving 4 bases not matched to a gene. The germline gives CDR1 SGHVS, CDR2 FQNEAQ. This CDR3 region has 14 residues.

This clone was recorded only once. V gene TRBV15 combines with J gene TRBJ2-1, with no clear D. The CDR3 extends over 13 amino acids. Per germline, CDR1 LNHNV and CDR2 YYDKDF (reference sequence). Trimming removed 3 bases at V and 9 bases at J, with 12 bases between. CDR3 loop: CATSSLPTSEQFF. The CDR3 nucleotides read TGTGCCACCAGCAGCCTCCCCACTTCTGAGCAGTTCTTC.

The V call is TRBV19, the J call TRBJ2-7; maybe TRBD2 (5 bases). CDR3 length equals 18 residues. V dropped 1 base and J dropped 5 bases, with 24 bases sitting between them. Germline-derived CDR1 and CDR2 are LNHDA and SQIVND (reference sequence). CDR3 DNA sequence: TGTGCCAGTAGTATAGGGAGGTTAACAACGGCCTTCTCTGACGAGCAGTACTTC. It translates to CASSIGRLTTAFSDEQYF.

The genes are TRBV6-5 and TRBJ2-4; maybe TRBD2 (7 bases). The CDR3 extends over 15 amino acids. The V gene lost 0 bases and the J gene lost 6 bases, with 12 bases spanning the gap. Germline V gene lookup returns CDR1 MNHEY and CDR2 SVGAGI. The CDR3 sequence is CASSYSRGAGNIQYF. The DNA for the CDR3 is TGTGCCAGCAGTTACTCACGGGGGGCCGGAAACATTCAGTACTTC.

CDR3 sequence (DNA): TGTGCCAGCAGTCGTAGGTCGGATGGCTACACCTTC. Translated: CASSRRSDGYTF. The V gene is TRBV11-2, the J gene TRBJ1-2; D is unclear. Germline V gene lookup returns CDR1 SGHAT and CDR2 FQNNGV. This CDR3 has 12 residues. The V end lost 6 bases, the J end lost 6 bases, and 11 bases lay between the germline ends. The variable domain in full, with the rest retrieved from reference TRBV11-2 and TRBJ1-2, is EAGVAQSPRYKIIEKRQSVAFWCNPISGHATLYWYQQILGQGPKLLIQFQNNGVVDDSQLPKDRFSAERLKGVDSTLKIQPAKLEDSAVYLCASSRRSDGYTFGSGTRLTVV.

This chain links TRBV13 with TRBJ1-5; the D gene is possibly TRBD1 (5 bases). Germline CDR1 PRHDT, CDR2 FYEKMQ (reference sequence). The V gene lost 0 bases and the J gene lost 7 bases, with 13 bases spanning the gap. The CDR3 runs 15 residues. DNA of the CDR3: TGTGCCAGCAGCTTAGGCGGGGCCCCACACCAGCCCCAGCATTTT. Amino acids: CASSLGGAPHQPQHF.

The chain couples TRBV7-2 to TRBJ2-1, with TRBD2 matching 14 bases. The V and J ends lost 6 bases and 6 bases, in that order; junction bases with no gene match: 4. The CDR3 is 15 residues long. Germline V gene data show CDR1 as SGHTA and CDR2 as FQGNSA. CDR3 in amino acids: CASRSTSGGGNEQFF. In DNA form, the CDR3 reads TGTGCCAGCAGGTCGACTAGCGGGGGGGGCAATGAGCAGTTCTTC.

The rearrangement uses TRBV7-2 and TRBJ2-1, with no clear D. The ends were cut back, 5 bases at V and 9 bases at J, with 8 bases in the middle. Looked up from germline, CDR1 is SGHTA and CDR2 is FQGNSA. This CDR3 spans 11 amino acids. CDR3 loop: CASSADVEQFF. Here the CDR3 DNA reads TGTGCCAGCAGCGCGGACGTTGAGCAGTTCTTC.

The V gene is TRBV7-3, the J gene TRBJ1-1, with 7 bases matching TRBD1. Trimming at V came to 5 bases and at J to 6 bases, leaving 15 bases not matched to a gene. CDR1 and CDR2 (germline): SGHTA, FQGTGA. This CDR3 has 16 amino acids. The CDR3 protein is CASSTTGAPNRAEAFF. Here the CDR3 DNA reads TGTGCCAGCAGCACCACAGGGGCTCCTAACCGGGCTGAAGCTTTCTTT.

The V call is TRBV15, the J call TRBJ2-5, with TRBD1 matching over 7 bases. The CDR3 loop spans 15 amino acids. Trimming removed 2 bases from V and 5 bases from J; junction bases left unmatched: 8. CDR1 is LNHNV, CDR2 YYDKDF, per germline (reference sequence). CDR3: CATSRLTGSAETQYF. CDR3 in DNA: TGTGCCACCAGCAGACTGACAGGGTCCGCGGAGACCCAGTACTTC.

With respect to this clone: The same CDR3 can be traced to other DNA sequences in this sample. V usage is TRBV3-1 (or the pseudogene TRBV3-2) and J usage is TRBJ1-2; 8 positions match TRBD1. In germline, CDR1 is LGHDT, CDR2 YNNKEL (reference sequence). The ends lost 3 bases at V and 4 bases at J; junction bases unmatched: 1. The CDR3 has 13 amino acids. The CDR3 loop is CASSQDRVYGYTF. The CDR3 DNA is TGTGCCAGCAGCCAGGACAGGGTCTATGGCTACACCTTC.

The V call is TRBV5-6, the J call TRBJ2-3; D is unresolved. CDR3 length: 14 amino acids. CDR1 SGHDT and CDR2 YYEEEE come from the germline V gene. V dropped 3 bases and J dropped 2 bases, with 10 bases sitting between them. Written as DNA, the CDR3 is TGTGCCAGCAGCTCCCCCATGTCCACAGATACGCAGTATTTT. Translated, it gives CASSSPMSTDTQYF.

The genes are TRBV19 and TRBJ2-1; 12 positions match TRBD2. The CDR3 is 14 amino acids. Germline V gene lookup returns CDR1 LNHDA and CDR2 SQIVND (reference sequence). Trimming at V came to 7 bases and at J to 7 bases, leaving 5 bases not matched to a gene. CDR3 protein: CASNLAGGANEQFF. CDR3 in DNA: TGTGCCAGTAACCTAGCGGGAGGGGCGAATGAGCAGTTCTTC.

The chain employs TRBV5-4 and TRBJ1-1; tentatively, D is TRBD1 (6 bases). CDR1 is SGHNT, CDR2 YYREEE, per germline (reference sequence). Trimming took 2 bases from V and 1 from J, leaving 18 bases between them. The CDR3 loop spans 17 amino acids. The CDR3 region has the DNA TGTGCCAGCAGCTTACCAACAGGGACCAAATCGAACACTGAAGCTTTCTTT. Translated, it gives CASSLPTGTKSNTEAFF.

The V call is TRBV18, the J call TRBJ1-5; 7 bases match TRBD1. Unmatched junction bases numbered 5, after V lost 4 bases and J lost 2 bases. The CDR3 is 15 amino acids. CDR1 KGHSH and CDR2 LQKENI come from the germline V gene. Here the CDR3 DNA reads TGTGCCAGCTCACGGGACAGATGGGGCAATCAGCCCCAGCATTTT. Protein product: CASSRDRWGNQPQHF. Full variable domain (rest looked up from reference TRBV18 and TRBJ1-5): NAGVMQNPRHLVRRRGQEARLRCSPMKGHSHVYWYRQLPEEGLKFMVYLQKENIIDESGMPKERFSAEFPKEGPSILRIQQVVRGDSAAYFCASSRDRWGNQPQHFGDGTRLSIL.

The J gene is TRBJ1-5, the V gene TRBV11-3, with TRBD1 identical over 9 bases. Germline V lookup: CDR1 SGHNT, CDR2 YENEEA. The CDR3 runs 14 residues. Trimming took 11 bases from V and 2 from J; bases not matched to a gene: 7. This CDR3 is CARSGQGGNQPQHF. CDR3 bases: TGTGCCCGTTCGGGACAGGGAGGCAATCAGCCCCAGCATTTT.